One and the same sample provided the 17 T cell receptor beta chains below, sequenced in a study of identical twins. Via MiXCR, TCRdb re-called the 5' RACE reads, giving one row per CDR3 protein. The sample has roughly 350,000 distinct CDR3 sequences, around 9% seen once. Material for sequencing was naive T cells sorted from blood. Receptor source: a woman aged 45-65 years in good health.

The sample holds a few counts of this clonotype. The V call is TRBV4-1, the J call TRBJ2-7; 7 bases line up with TRBD1. V trimming: 4 bases; J trimming: 5 bases; junction bases outside the gene matches: 5. From germline, CDR1 is MGHRA and CDR2 YSYEKL. The CDR3 loop spans 13 amino acids. CDR3 coding DNA: TGCGCCAGCAGCCTCGGACAGGCCGACGAGCAGTACGTC. Translation gives CASSLGQADEQYV.

This clonotype was seen at least ten times. V usage is TRBV20-1 and J usage is TRBJ2-5, with 9 bases matching TRBD1. CDR1 and CDR2 (germline): DFQATT, SNEGSKA (reference sequence). CDR3 size: 15 residues. V dropped 5 bases and J dropped 4; count of bases not matched to a gene: 11. The CDR3 region is CSAPRGTGLTETQYF. The CDR3 DNA follows: TGCAGTGCTCCGAGGGGGACAGGGTTAACAGAGACCCAGTACTTC.

CDR3 loop: CASSPGDRGFAFF. For the CDR3, the DNA is TGTGCCAGCAGTCCCGGGGACAGGGGCTTTGCTTTCTTT. The chain couples TRBV28 to TRBJ1-1; 10 nucleotides match TRBD1. V shed 5 bases, J shed 11 bases, and the junction held 8 bases outside the gene matches. This CDR3 spans 13 amino acids. The germline V gene has CDR1 MDHEN and CDR2 SYDVKM.

The chain recombines TRBV6-2 or TRBV6-3 with TRBJ2-5; D not resolved. Germline CDR1 MNHEY, CDR2 SVGEGT. V was shortened by 0 bases and J by 3 bases, with 2 bases between the two germline ends. The CDR3 covers 12 residues. The CDR3 reads CASSYSEETQYF. Here the CDR3 DNA reads TGTGCCAGCAGTTACTCCGAAGAGACCCAGTACTTC.

The chain recombines TRBV11-3 with TRBJ2-5; D perhaps matches TRBD2 (5 bases). This CDR3 has 15 residues. V was shortened by 5 bases and J by 2 bases, with 15 bases between the two germline ends. CDR1 and CDR2 (germline): SGHNT, YENEEA. This CDR3 reads CASSPSQPGQETQYF. CDR3 sequence (DNA): TGTGCCAGCAGCCCATCTCAGCCGGGACAAGAGACCCAGTACTTC.

V usage is TRBV2 and J usage is TRBJ2-7; tentatively, D is TRBD1 (5 bases). Trimming removed 8 bases from V and 5 bases from J, with 10 bases in between. This CDR3 contains 11 residues. The germline CDR1 and CDR2 sequences are SNHLY and FYNNEI. The CDR3 loop is CASRQSHEQYF. CDR3 in DNA: TGTGCCAGCCGACAGTCCCACGAGCAGTACTTC.

A remark on this clonotype: This may be a read error, as it is one base from a much larger clone. The chain links TRBV6-2 or TRBV6-3 to TRBJ2-5; either TRBD1 or TRBD2 may fit D (5 bases each). Germline CDR1 reads MNHEY; CDR2 reads SVGEGT. The ends were cut back, 8 bases at V and 1 base at J, with 14 bases in the middle. The CDR3 is made up of 14 amino acids. CDR3 sequence (DNA): TGTGCCAGCCTGGGGGAACCCATCCAAGAGACCCAGTACTTC. Encoded protein: CASLGEPIQETQYF.

In this sample, this clonotype turned up many times. The rearrangement joins TRBV10-1 to TRBJ2-2; D possibly matches TRBD1 or TRBD2 (6 bases each). The germline V gene has CDR1 WNHNN and CDR2 SYGVQD (reference sequence). Trimming removed 8 bases from V and 6 bases from J, with 16 bases in between. The CDR3 consists of 14 residues. CDR3 in amino acids: CASRGDIVAGELFF. The CDR3 DNA follows: TGCGCCAGCCGCGGGGACATCGTCGCCGGGGAGCTGTTTTTT.

This clonotype has at least ten counts. The chain employs TRBV28 and TRBJ2-1; no definite D call. This CDR3 spans 11 amino acids. V lost 4 bases, J lost 10 bases, and 8 bases lay in between. Looked up from germline, CDR1 is MDHEN and CDR2 is SYDVKM. The CDR3 loop is CASSSLYEQFF. The CDR3 DNA is TGTGCCAGCAGTTCGTTGTACGAGCAGTTCTTC.

In its sample, this clonotype was seen a few times. The rearrangement links TRBV4-1 to TRBJ1-2; weak D call: TRBD1 (5 bases). The CDR3 runs 14 residues. Germline CDR1 and CDR2: MGHRA and YSYEKL. Trimming removed 9 bases from V and 3 bases from J, with 17 bases in between. The CDR3 region has the DNA TGCGCCAGTGCACCTGGAGGGACGGACTATGGCTACACCTTC. Protein: CASAPGGTDYGYTF.

This clonotype appeared a few times. The J gene is TRBJ1-5, the V gene TRBV20-1, with a tentative D call TRBD1 (5 bases). The germline V gene has CDR1 DFQATT and CDR2 SNEGSKA (reference sequence). Trimming pared 0 bases from V and 7 bases from J, leaving 13 bases between. The CDR3 sequence is 14 residues long. The CDR3 DNA follows: TGCAGTGCTAGAGAGAGACAGAACCTACAGCCCCAGCATTTT. Protein sequence: CSARERQNLQPQHF.

The rearrangement links TRBV2 to TRBJ2-5; no reliable D call. The germline V and J ends were trimmed by 1 base and 2 bases, with 5 bases remaining between them. The CDR3 spans 13 residues. Germline assignment: CDR1 SNHLY and CDR2 FYNNEI. The CDR3 bases are TGTGCCAGCAGTGAAGAGAGACAAGAGACCCAGTACTTC. Translation gives CASSEERQETQYF. Variable domain in full (rest from reference TRBV2 and TRBJ2-5): EPEVTQTPSHQVTQMGQEVILRCVPISNHLYFYWYRQILGQKVEFLVSFYNNEISEKSEIFDDQFSVERPDGSNFTLKIRSTKLEDSAMYFCASSEERQETQYFGPGTRLLVL.

This clonotype was counted at least ten times. This chain uses TRBV28 with TRBJ2-1, with 8 bases fitting TRBD2. Unmatched junction bases numbered 11, after V lost 5 bases and J lost 5 bases. Germline V gene lookup returns CDR1 MDHEN and CDR2 SYDVKM. CDR3 length: 16 amino acids. Here the CDR3 reads CASSPPREGWDNEQFF. The CDR3 coding sequence is TGTGCCAGCAGTCCCCCCCGGGAGGGGTGGGACAATGAGCAGTTCTTC.

The rearrangement links TRBV4-2 to TRBJ2-1, with 7 bases identical to TRBD2. This CDR3 comprises 17 residues. The J segment lost 3 bases and the V segment lost 0 bases, leaving 8 bases of the junction unmatched. Germline CDR1 is LGHNA and CDR2 is YNFKEQ. CDR3 nucleotides: TGTGCCAGCAGCCAAGATCAAGGGGCTAGCGGCTACAATGAGCAGTTCTTC. Its protein is CASSQDQGASGYNEQFF.

This clonotype came up many times. The rearrangement uses TRBV10-3 and TRBJ2-7; no firm D call. This CDR3 spans 14 amino acids. The germline V gene has CDR1 ENHRY and CDR2 SYGVKD. With 0 bases removed from V and 1 base from J, the gap between germline ends came to 7 bases. CDR3 region: CAISESHGSYEQYF. The CDR3 DNA sequence: TGTGCCATCAGTGAGTCTCACGGATCCTACGAGCAGTACTTC.

V gene TRBV29-1 combines with J gene TRBJ2-6, with TRBD2 identical over 9 bases. This CDR3 contains 15 residues. Germline lookup yields CDR1 SQVTM and CDR2 ANQGSEA. The V and J ends lost 0 bases and 7 bases, in that order; junction bases with no gene match: 4. DNA for the CDR3: TGCAGCGTTGAAGATAACCTAGCGGGAGCCAACGTCCTGACTTTC. Its protein is CSVEDNLAGANVLTF. Supplemented by reference TRBV29-1 and TRBJ2-6, the full variable domain reads SAVISQKPSRDICQRGTSLTIQCQVDSQVTMMFWYRQQPGQSLTLIATANQGSEATYESGFVIDKFPISRPNLTFSTLTVSNMSPEDSSIYLCSVEDNLAGANVLTFGAGSRLTVL.

This clonotype has ten or more counts. V usage is TRBV5-1 and J usage is TRBJ2-1; D gene ambiguous. The CDR3 runs 15 residues. Germline CDR1 SGHRS, CDR2 YFSETQ. The ends were cut back, 0 bases at V and 1 base at J, with 8 bases in the middle. The CDR3 DNA is TGCGCCAGCAGCTTGGAAGGCGGTTCCTACAATGAGCAGTTCTTC. Translating it yields CASSLEGGSYNEQFF. The full variable domain, rest sourced from reference TRBV5-1 and TRBJ2-1, is KAGVTQTPRYLIKTRGQQVTLSCSPISGHRSVSWYQQTPGQGLQFLFEYFSETQRNKGNFPGRFSGRQFSNSRSEMNVSTLELGDSALYLCASSLEGGSYNEQFFGPGTRLTVL.